This TCR beta chain was observed in a study of T-cell reconstitution after alpha-beta-depleted transplantation in children. The CDR3 is 15 residues long. CDR1 is LGHDT, CDR2 YNNKEL, per germline (reference sequence). J lost 2 bases, V lost 4 bases, and 5 bases had no gene match. This sample's TCRbeta library carried unique molecular identifier barcodes. TCRdb analysed the PCR reads with MiXCR anew, one entry per CDR3 protein. This table holds approximately 590,000 distinct CDR3 sequences, about 10% found once. The clonotype originates from a human donor who donated a stem cell graft to a child with acute myeloid leukemia. This material consisted of PBMCs from the stem cell graft donor, taken from the stem cell graft. The chain combines TRBV3-1 with TRBJ2-3; 8 positions match TRBD1. CDR3 region: CASSLTGAFTDTQYF. Written as DNA, the CDR3 is TGTGCCAGCAGCCTGACAGGGGCTTTCACAGATACGCAGTATTTT.